This T cell receptor (beta chain) was recovered during a study of blood T cells in healthy people across ages. Study-wide results and limits: Relative to aged donors, long-lived donors carried more naive CD4+ cells and displayed higher diversity.

Sample-barcoded 5' priming and a J-beta primer mix drove a second PCR of roughly 6 to 12 cycles. Each cDNA molecule was tagged by a template-switch adaptor with 12 random nucleotides. Via MiXCR, TCRdb re-called the 5' RACE reads, giving one row per CDR3 protein. Seen here are some 1,800,000 distinct CDR3 sequences, more than 35% observed once, and the top ten hold roughly 24%. Germline CDR1 and CDR2: MNHNS and SASEGT. The CDR3 has 16 residues. V was pared by 6 bases and J by 1 base, with 9 bases of the junction left unmatched. This clonotype was counted only a few times. Its antigen remains unknown. The V gene is TRBV6-1, the J gene TRBJ2-3; 8 bases agree with TRBD2. The specimen sequenced was blood. This clonotype was obtained from a human donor in good health. The CDR3 sequence: CASRAPGGLGTDTQYF. CDR3 nucleotide sequence: TGTGCCAGCAGGGCACCGGGGGGGCTTGGCACAGATACGCAGTATTTT.